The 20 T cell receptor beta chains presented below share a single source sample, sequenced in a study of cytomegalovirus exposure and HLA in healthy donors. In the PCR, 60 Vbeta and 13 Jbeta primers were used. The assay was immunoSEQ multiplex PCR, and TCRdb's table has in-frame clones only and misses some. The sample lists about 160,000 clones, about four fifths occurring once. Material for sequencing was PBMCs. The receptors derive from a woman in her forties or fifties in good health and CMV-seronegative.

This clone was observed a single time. This CDR3 reads CASSLGLRGDYGYTF. The DNA for the CDR3 is TGTGCCAGCAGCTTAGGCCTAAGGGGCGACTATGGCTACACCTTC. The chain couples TRBV13 to TRBJ1-2; the D gene is possibly TRBD1 (5 bases). V was pared by 0 bases and J by 3 bases, with 11 bases between. The germline V gene has CDR1 PRHDT and CDR2 FYEKMQ (reference sequence). This CDR3 has 15 amino acids.

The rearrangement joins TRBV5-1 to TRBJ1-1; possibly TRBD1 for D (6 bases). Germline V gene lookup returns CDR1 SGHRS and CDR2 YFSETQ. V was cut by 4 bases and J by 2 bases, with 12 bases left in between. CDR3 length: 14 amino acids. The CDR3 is CASSLTGTNTEAFF. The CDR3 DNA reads TGCGCCAGCAGCCTAACCGGGACAAACACTGAAGCTTTCTTT.

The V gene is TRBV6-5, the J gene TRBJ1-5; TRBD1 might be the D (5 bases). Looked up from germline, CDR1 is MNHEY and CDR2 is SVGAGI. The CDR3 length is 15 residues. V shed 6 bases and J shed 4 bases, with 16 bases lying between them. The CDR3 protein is CASSKGSVGNQPQHF. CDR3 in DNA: TGTGCCAGCAGCAAGGGGTCCGTCGGGAATCAGCCCCAGCATTTT.

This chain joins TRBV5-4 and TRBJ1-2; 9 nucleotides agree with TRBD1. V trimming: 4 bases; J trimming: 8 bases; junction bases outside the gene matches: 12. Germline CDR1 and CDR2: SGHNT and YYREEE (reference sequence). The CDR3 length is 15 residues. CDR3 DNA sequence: TGTGCCAGCAGCAAACCCGGACAGGGGAGTTGGGGCTACACCTTC. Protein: CASSKPGQGSWGYTF.

CDR3 in amino acids: CASSGPGGYGYTF. CDR3 nucleotides: TGTGCCAGTAGTGGCCCAGGGGGCTATGGCTACACCTTC. This chain links TRBV19 with TRBJ1-2, with 7 bases matching TRBD1. The CDR3 sequence is 13 residues long. After removal of 5 bases from V and 4 bases from J, the junction contained 4 bases not matched to a gene. Germline assignment: CDR1 LNHDA and CDR2 SQIVND (reference sequence).

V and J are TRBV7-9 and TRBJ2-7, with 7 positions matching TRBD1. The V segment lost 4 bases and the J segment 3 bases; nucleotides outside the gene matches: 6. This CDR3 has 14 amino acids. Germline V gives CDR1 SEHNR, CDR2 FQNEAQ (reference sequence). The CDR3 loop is CASSSGQRFYEQYF. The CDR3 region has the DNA TGTGCCAGCAGCTCGGGACAGAGATTCTACGAGCAGTACTTC.

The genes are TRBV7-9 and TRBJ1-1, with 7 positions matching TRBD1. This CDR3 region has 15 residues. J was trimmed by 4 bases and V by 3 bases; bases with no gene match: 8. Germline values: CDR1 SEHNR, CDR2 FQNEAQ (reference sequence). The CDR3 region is CASSFSRQGSTEAFF. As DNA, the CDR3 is TGTGCCAGCAGCTTTAGTCGACAGGGTAGCACTGAAGCTTTCTTT.

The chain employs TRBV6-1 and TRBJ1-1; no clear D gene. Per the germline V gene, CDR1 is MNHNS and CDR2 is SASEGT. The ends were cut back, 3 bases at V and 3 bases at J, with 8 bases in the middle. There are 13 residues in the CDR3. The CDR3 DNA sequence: TGTGCCAGCAGTGATAGGGAGTACACTGAAGCTTTCTTT. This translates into CASSDREYTEAFF.

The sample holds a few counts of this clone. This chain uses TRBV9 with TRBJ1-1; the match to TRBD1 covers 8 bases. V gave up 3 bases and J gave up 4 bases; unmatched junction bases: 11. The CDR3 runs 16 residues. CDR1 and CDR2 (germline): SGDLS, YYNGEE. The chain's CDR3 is CASSALGSGGGTEAFF. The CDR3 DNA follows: TGTGCCAGCAGCGCCCTTGGGTCAGGGGGCGGCACTGAAGCTTTCTTT.

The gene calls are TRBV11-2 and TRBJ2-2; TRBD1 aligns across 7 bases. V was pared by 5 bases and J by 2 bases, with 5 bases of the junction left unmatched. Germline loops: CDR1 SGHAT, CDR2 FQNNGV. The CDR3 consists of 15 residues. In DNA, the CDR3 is TGTGCCAGCAGCAAGGGACAGACAAACACCGGGGAGCTGTTTTTT. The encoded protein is CASSKGQTNTGELFF.

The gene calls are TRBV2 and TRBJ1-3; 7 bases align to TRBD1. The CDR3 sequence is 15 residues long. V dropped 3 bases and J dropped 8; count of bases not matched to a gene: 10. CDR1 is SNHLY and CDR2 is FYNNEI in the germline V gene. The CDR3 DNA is TGTGCCAGCAGTGAGTTACAGGGGAAGGAAGACACCATATATTTT. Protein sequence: CASSELQGKEDTIYF. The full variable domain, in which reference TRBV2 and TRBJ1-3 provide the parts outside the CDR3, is EPEVTQTPSHQVTQMGQEVILRCVPISNHLYFYWYRQILGQKVEFLVSFYNNEISEKSEIFDDQFSVERPDGSNFTLKIRSTKLEDSAMYFCASSELQGKEDTIYFGEGSWLTVV.

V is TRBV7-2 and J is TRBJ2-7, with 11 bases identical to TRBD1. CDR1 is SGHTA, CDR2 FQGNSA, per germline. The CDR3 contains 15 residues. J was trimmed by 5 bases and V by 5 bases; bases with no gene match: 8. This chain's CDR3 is CASSPEDRGPHEQYF. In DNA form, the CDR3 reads TGTGCCAGCAGCCCGGAGGACAGGGGGCCCCACGAGCAGTACTTC.

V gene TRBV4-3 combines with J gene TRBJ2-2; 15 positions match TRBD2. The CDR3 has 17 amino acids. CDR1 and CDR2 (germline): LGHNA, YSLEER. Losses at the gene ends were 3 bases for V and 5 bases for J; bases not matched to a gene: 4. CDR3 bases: TGCGCCAGCAGCCAGGGACTAGCGGGGGGTTATACCGGGGAGCTGTTTTTT. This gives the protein CASSQGLAGGYTGELFF.

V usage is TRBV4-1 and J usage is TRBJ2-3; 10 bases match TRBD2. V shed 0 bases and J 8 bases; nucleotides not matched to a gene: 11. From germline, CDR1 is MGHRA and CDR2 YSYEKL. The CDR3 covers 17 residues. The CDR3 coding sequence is TGCGCCAGCAGCCAAGAAAAGCTAGCGGGAGCTGGGGGTACGCAGTATTTT. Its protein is CASSQEKLAGAGGTQYF.

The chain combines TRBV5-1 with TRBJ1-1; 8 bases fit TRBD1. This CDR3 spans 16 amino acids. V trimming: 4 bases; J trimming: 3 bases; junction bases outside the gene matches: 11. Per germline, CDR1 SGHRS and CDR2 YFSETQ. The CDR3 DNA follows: TGCGCCAGCAGCCCTGTCCCAGGGGGCTCCTACACTGAAGCTTTCTTT. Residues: CASSPVPGGSYTEAFF.

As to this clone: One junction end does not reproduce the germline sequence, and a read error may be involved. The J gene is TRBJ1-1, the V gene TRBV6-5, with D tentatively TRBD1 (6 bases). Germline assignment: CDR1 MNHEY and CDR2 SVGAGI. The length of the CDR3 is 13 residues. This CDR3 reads CASSYRGDTEAFF. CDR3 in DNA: TGTGCCAGCAGTTACCGGGGGGACACGGAAGCTTTCTTT.

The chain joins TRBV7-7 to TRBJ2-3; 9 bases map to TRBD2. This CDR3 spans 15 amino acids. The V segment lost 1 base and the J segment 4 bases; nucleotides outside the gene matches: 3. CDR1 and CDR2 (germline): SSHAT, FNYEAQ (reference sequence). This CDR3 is CASSLGSGRSDTQYF. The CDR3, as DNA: TGTGCCAGCAGCTTAGGGAGCGGGAGGTCAGATACGCAGTATTTT.

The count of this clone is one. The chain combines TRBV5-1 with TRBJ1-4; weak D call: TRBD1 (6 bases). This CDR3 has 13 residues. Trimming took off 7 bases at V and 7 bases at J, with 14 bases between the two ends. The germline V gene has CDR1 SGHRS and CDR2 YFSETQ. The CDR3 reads CASGAGVGEKLFF. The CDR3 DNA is TGCGCCAGCGGCGCAGGGGTTGGTGAAAAACTGTTTTTT.

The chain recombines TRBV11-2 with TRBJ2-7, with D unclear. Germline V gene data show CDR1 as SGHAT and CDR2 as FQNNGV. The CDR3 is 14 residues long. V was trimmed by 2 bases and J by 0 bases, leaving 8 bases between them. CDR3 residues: CASSLQLLSYEQYF. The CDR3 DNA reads TGTGCCAGCAGCTTACAACTACTCTCCTACGAGCAGTACTTC. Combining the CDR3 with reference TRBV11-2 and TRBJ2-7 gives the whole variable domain EAGVAQSPRYKIIEKRQSVAFWCNPISGHATLYWYQQILGQGPKLLIQFQNNGVVDDSQLPKDRFSAERLKGVDSTLKIQPAKLEDSAVYLCASSLQLLSYEQYFGPGTRLTVT.

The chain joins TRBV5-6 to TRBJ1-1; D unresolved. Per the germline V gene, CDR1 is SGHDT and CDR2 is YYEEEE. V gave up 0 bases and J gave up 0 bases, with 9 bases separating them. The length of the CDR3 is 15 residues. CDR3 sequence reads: CASSLGAAMNTEAFF. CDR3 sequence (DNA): TGTGCCAGCAGCTTGGGGGCAGCAATGAACACTGAAGCTTTCTTT.